Shown below are 18 T cell receptor beta chains from a single sample sequenced in a study of blood T cell repertoires in COVID-19. Only in-frame clones appear in the TCRdb table, and some are missing; sequencing was by immunoSEQ multiplex PCR. The data contain 100,000 to 110,000 clones, less than 90% of them singletons. Sequenced: peripheral blood. Receptors originate from a man aged 25-45 years in a cohort sampled during active COVID-19.

This clone was observed once. The J gene is TRBJ2-1, the V gene TRBV3-1 (or the pseudogene TRBV3-2); D not resolved. Trimming removed 2 bases at V and 0 bases at J, with 14 bases between. This CDR3 is built from 17 residues. Germline-derived CDR1 and CDR2 are LGHDT and YNNKEL (reference sequence). The CDR3 protein is CASSQSVGHSSYNEQFF. The CDR3 bases are TGTGCCAGCAGCCAATCGGTCGGTCATAGCTCCTACAATGAGCAGTTCTTC.

V usage is TRBV5-4 and J usage is TRBJ2-5, with a possible D match to TRBD2 (7 bases). CDR3 size: 14 residues. Trimming left V 0 bases short and J 7 bases short, with 13 bases between. Germline V lookup: CDR1 SGHNT, CDR2 YYREEE (reference sequence). The CDR3 region has the DNA TGTGCCAGCAGCTTGGCCGGGGGGCTGGGGACCCAGTACTTC. Residues: CASSLAGGLGTQYF.

The rearrangement uses TRBV9 and TRBJ1-2; the match to TRBD1 covers 7 bases. The CDR3 is made up of 14 amino acids. V dropped 1 base and J dropped 4; count of bases not matched to a gene: 4. Looked up from germline, CDR1 is SGDLS and CDR2 is YYNGEE. CDR3 protein: CASSVSTGTYGYTF. In DNA, the CDR3 is TGTGCCAGCAGCGTATCGACAGGGACCTATGGCTACACCTTC.

This CDR3 reads CASTGGKGAEVLEAKNIQYF. The CDR3 DNA is TGTGCCAGCACCGGGGGGAAAGGGGCTGAGGTGTTAGAAGCCAAAAACATTCAGTACTTC. The chain carries TRBV5-5 and TRBJ2-4, with 7 bases identical to TRBD2. Germline V gene data show CDR1 as SGHKS and CDR2 as YYEKEE (reference sequence). The CDR3 is 20 residues long. V shed 6 bases and J 0 bases; nucleotides not matched to a gene: 21.

The gene calls are TRBV11-3 and TRBJ2-5; D remains unclear. Between the trimmed V and J ends, which lost 5 bases and 3 bases, there was a span of 7 bases. The CDR3 has 12 amino acids. The V gene's germline CDR1 is SGHNT and CDR2 YENEEA. CDR3 region: CASSGSEETQYF. CDR3 DNA sequence: TGTGCCAGCAGCGGCAGCGAAGAGACCCAGTACTTC. Full variable domain (rest looked up from reference TRBV11-3 and TRBJ2-5): EAGVVQSPRYKIIEKKQPVAFWCNPISGHNTLYWYLQNLGQGPELLIRYENEEAVDDSQLPKDRFSAERLKGVDSTLKIQPAELGDSAVYLCASSGSEETQYFGPGTRLLVL.

The rearrangement uses TRBV29-1 and TRBJ2-2; 9 positions match TRBD2. V dropped 7 bases and J dropped 0; count of bases not matched to a gene: 3. The germline V gene has CDR1 SQVTM and CDR2 ANQGSEA. This CDR3 region has 14 residues. CDR3 sequence: CSGRGGANTGELFF. CDR3 nucleotide sequence: TGCAGCGGCCGCGGGGGGGCGAACACCGGGGAGCTGTTTTTT.

CDR3 coding DNA: TGTGCCAGCAGCCCAGAAGGGGCGCCCCCACACAATGAGCAGTTCTTC. Protein: CASSPEGAPPHNEQFF. V usage is TRBV7-2 and J usage is TRBJ2-1; a weak D match, TRBD1 (5 bases). This CDR3 has 16 residues. Looked up from germline, CDR1 is SGHTA and CDR2 is FQGNSA. Trimming took 5 bases from V and 5 from J, leaving 19 bases between them.

This sequence joins TRBV5-4 and TRBJ1-2; 9 nucleotides line up with TRBD1. Trimming removed 3 bases from V and 2 bases from J; junction bases left unmatched: 5. The CDR3 runs to 15 residues. Germline CDR1 reads SGHNT; CDR2 reads YYREEE (reference sequence). The CDR3: CASSSMTGGNYGYTF. The CDR3 region has the DNA TGTGCCAGCAGCTCGATGACAGGGGGGAACTATGGCTACACCTTC.

This chain uses TRBV4-2 with TRBJ2-5, with a possible D match to TRBD1 (5 bases). The CDR3 has 13 amino acids. Per the germline V gene, CDR1 is LGHNA and CDR2 is YNFKEQ. V lost 0 bases to trimming and J lost 7 bases, with 9 bases between them. The CDR3 reads CASSQEGAVTQYF. The CDR3 DNA reads as TGTGCCAGCAGCCAAGAAGGGGCCGTGACCCAGTACTTC.

A remark on this clone: An end of the junction does not agree with germline; a read error may underlie this. The rearrangement joins TRBV4-3 to TRBJ1-2; 12 bases are a match to TRBD1. CDR1 and CDR2 from the germline V gene are LGHNA and YSLEER. The CDR3 has 14 residues. The CDR3 bases are TGCGCCAGCAGCAAAGAAACCGGGACAGGGGGCGACACCTTC. Its protein product is CASSKETGTGGDTF.

V and J are TRBV6-5 and TRBJ1-1; D gene ambiguous. This CDR3 comprises 14 residues. With 6 bases removed from V and 5 bases from J, the gap between germline ends came to 16 bases. In germline, CDR1 is MNHEY, CDR2 SVGAGI. The CDR3 DNA reads TGTGCCAGCAGCCCAGAGGTGGCTCGGACTGAAGCTTTCTTT. Protein: CASSPEVARTEAFF.

This clone was recorded once. This chain joins TRBV4-3 and TRBJ1-2; the match to TRBD1 covers 10 bases. The CDR3 is made up of 18 amino acids. V trimming: 3 bases; J trimming: 2 bases; junction bases outside the gene matches: 12. Germline-derived CDR1 and CDR2 are LGHNA and YSLEER. CDR3 region: CASSHLGSGTGENYGYTF. CDR3 nucleotides: TGCGCCAGCAGCCACCTGGGGTCCGGGACAGGGGAAAACTATGGCTACACCTTC.

The chain is built from TRBV7-2 and TRBJ2-1; D unclear. Germline CDR1 and CDR2: SGHTA and FQGNSA. The V end lost 1 base, the J end lost 8 bases, and 15 bases lay between the germline ends. This CDR3 has 15 amino acids. CDR3 nucleotide sequence: TGTGCCAGCAGCTTAGTAGTGGATCACGGGTATGAGCAGTTCTTC. Its translation is CASSLVVDHGYEQFF.

This clone came up a few times. The gene calls are TRBV6-2 or TRBV6-3 and TRBJ1-2; tentative D call: TRBD1 (5 bases). Germline-derived CDR1 and CDR2 are MNHEY and SVGEGT. This CDR3 has 12 amino acids. With 2 bases removed from V and 6 bases from J, the gap between germline ends came to 7 bases. The CDR3 nucleotides read TGTGCCAGCAGTTACGTAGGGGATGGCTACACCTTC. Amino acid sequence: CASSYVGDGYTF.

J is TRBJ1-1 and V is TRBV6-2 or TRBV6-3; no definite D call. Germline CDR1 is MNHEY and CDR2 is SVGEGT. CDR3 size: 16 residues. Trimming shortened V by 5 bases and J by 5 bases, and 21 bases separated the two germline ends. The chain's CDR3 is CASSKGGSVGGTEAFF. CDR3 sequence (DNA): TGTGCCAGCAGTAAGGGAGGGTCCGTTGGAGGTACTGAAGCTTTCTTT.

The rearrangement uses TRBV7-2 and TRBJ2-5, with D perhaps TRBD1 (5 bases). The V and J ends lost 5 bases and 2 bases respectively, with 9 bases between them. In germline, CDR1 is SGHTA, CDR2 FQGNSA. The CDR3 contains 13 residues. CDR3 in DNA: TGTGCCAGCAGCCCATACAGGCAAGAGACCCAGTACTTC. Encoded protein: CASSPYRQETQYF.

This chain joins TRBV7-2 and TRBJ1-6; maybe TRBD1 (6 bases). The V and J ends lost 4 bases and 0 bases respectively, with 16 bases between them. The CDR3 runs to 18 residues. Germline V gives CDR1 SGHTA, CDR2 FQGNSA. CDR3 sequence: CASSSRLGTSSYNSPLHF. In nucleotides, the CDR3 is TGTGCCAGCAGCTCACGTTTAGGGACAAGCTCCTATAATTCACCCCTCCACTTT.

The chain combines TRBV2 with TRBJ2-5; a possible D gene is TRBD1 (6 bases). CDR3 length: 16 amino acids. V lost 4 bases and J 5 bases, leaving 20 bases between the germline ends. Per the germline V gene, CDR1 is SNHLY and CDR2 is FYNNEI. For the CDR3, the DNA is TGTGCCAGCAGTGTGTCCGAATCGAGGGGGTGGGAGACCCAGTACTTC. Translation: CASSVSESRGWETQYF. The full variable domain, rest sourced from reference TRBV2 and TRBJ2-5, is EPEVTQTPSHQVTQMGQEVILRCVPISNHLYFYWYRQILGQKVEFLVSFYNNEISEKSEIFDDQFSVERPDGSNFTLKIRSTKLEDSAMYFCASSVSESRGWETQYFGPGTRLLVL.